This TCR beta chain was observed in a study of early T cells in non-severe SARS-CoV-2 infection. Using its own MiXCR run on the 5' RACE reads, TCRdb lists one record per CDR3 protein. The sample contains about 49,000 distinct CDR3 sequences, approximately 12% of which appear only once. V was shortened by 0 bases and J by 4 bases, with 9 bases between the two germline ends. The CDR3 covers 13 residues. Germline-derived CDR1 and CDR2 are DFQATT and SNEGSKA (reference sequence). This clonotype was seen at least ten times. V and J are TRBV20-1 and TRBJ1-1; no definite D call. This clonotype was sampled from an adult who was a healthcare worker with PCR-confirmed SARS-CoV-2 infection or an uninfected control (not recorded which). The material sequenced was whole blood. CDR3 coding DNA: TGCAGTGCTAGAGATCCAGTAAGCACTGAAGCTTTCTTT. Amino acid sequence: CSARDPVSTEAFF.